These T cell receptor beta chains were read from a single sample in a study of T cells in localized non-small cell lung cancer. Clones were read by immunoSEQ multiplex PCR, and TCRdb kept only the in-frame ones, dropping some. Altogether some 2,200 clones are present, less than 40% being singletons, with the ten largest covering about 9.4%. Sequencing used normal lung tissue next to the tumor, obtained before any cancer treatment. These receptors were taken from a female donor older than 55 with stage I squamous cell lung carcinoma. Both conserved end residues are part of each CDR3. The order of the fields is J gene, clone size, V gene, D gene, CDR3 DNA, CDR3 protein. D genes are given only for firm matches. Only some rows state a clone size, as once, few, many or a class for expanded clones.

j_gene: TRBJ2-2; abundance: NA; v_gene: TRBV10-1; d_gene: TRBD2; CDR3nt: TGCGCCAGCAGTGGGGCGGGAGACGGGGAGCTGTTTTTT; CDR3aa: CASSGAGDGELFF
j_gene: TRBJ1-1; abundance: few; v_gene: TRBV15; d_gene: NA; CDR3nt: TGTGCCACCAGCAGAGAAGGGTGGGGCGGGACTGAAGCTTTCTTT; CDR3aa: CATSREGWGGTEAFF
j_gene: TRBJ2-5; abundance: few; v_gene: TRBV7-1; d_gene: NA; CDR3nt: TGTGCCAGCAGCTTAGGGGCAGCATCAGAGACCCAGTACTTC; CDR3aa: CASSLGAASETQYF
j_gene: TRBJ1-2; abundance: few; v_gene: TRBV9; d_gene: TRBD1; CDR3nt: TGTGCCAGCAACGGACAGGGCCATGGCTACACCTTC; CDR3aa: CASNGQGHGYTF
j_gene: TRBJ2-3; abundance: NA; v_gene: TRBV7-6; d_gene: NA; CDR3nt: TGTGCCAGCAGTTCGACCAGACTGAGCACAGATACGCAGTATTTT; CDR3aa: CASSSTRLSTDTQYF
j_gene: TRBJ2-3; abundance: NA; v_gene: TRBV28; d_gene: TRBD1; CDR3nt: TGTGCCAGCAGTTTATTGATTGGACAGGGATTATCTAGCACAGATACGCAGTATTTT; CDR3aa: CASSLLIGQGLSSTDTQYF
j_gene: TRBJ2-6; abundance: large; v_gene: TRBV19; d_gene: NA; CDR3nt: TGTGCCAGTAGTATACCCCGGGGGGCCAACGTCCTGACTTTC; CDR3aa: CASSIPRGANVLTF
j_gene: TRBJ2-1; abundance: once; v_gene: TRBV29-1; d_gene: NA; CDR3nt: TGCAGCGTTGAATTCGGGGGCGTTTACAATGAGCAGTTCTTC; CDR3aa: CSVEFGGVYNEQFF
j_gene: TRBJ2-6; abundance: NA; v_gene: TRBV11-3; d_gene: NA; CDR3nt: TGTGCCAGCAGCCGGGGGGGCAGGGGGCAGGCTGGGGCCAACGTCCTGACTTTC; CDR3aa: CASSRGGRGQAGANVLTF
j_gene: TRBJ1-1; abundance: NA; v_gene: TRBV6-8; d_gene: NA; CDR3nt: TGTGCCAGCAGTTATGACGGGTTTGGGGGCCAGAACACTGAAGCTTTCTTT; CDR3aa: CASSYDGFGGQNTEAFF
j_gene: TRBJ1-4; abundance: NA; v_gene: TRBV25-1; d_gene: NA; CDR3nt: TGTGCCAGCAGAGGGAATGTGAGACAGCCTAATGAAAAACTGTTTTTT; CDR3aa: CASRGNVRQPNEKLFF
j_gene: TRBJ2-5; abundance: few; v_gene: TRBV15; d_gene: TRBD1; CDR3nt: TGTGCCACCAGCAGACGTCCGGGACAGGGTCAAGAGACCCAGTACTTC; CDR3aa: CATSRRPGQGQETQYF
j_gene: TRBJ2-1; abundance: NA; v_gene: TRBV5-1; d_gene: NA; CDR3nt: TGCGCCAGCAGCTTGCAAACCGGGACATTGGGCTACAATGAGCAGTTCTTC; CDR3aa: CASSLQTGTLGYNEQFF
j_gene: TRBJ2-5; abundance: medium-sized; v_gene: TRBV11-3; d_gene: NA; CDR3nt: TGTGCCAGCAGCTTGACACGGATACAAGAGACCCAGTACTTC; CDR3aa: CASSLTRIQETQYF
j_gene: TRBJ2-3; abundance: once; v_gene: TRBV18; d_gene: NA; CDR3nt: TGTGCCAGCTCAATCCAGCAGATCGACTGGGCTACCGCAGATACGCAGTATTTT; CDR3aa: CASSIQQIDWATADTQYF
j_gene: TRBJ1-5; abundance: few; v_gene: TRBV22-1; d_gene: NA; CDR3nt: TGTGCCAGCAGTCGCCTCGGGCAGGTTTATAGCCGGCCCCAGCATTTT; CDR3aa: CASSRLGQVYSRPQHF
j_gene: TRBJ2-7; abundance: NA; v_gene: TRBV18; d_gene: TRBD2; CDR3nt: TGTGCCAGCTCACCCCGAGTCGGAGCGGGGGTGTTCTACGAGCAGTACTTC; CDR3aa: CASSPRVGAGVFYEQYF
j_gene: TRBJ1-2; abundance: few; v_gene: TRBV9; d_gene: NA; CDR3nt: TGTGCCAGCAGCGTTGGGGTAGGAGGTGGCTACACCTTC; CDR3aa: CASSVGVGGGYTF
j_gene: TRBJ2-1; abundance: few; v_gene: TRBV28; d_gene: TRBD2; CDR3nt: TGTGCCAGCAGTTTGAGGGAGGGCCATGGGAATGAGCAGTTCTTC; CDR3aa: CASSLREGHGNEQFF
j_gene: TRBJ2-1; abundance: NA; v_gene: TRBV29-1; d_gene: TRBD1; CDR3nt: TGCAGCGTTGAAGTTGGGCAGGGGGCTCAGTTCTTC; CDR3aa: CSVEVGQGAQFF
j_gene: TRBJ1-4; abundance: few; v_gene: TRBV6-8; d_gene: NA; CDR3nt: TGTGCCATCAGGGCCGGGAGAGATAATGAAAAACTGTTTTTT; CDR3aa: CAIRAGRDNEKLFF
j_gene: TRBJ1-1; abundance: large; v_gene: TRBV19; d_gene: NA; CDR3nt: TGTGCCAGTAGTTGGGGGGCAGAGAACACTGAAGCTTTCTTT; CDR3aa: CASSWGAENTEAFF
j_gene: TRBJ1-1; abundance: NA; v_gene: TRBV6-8; d_gene: NA; CDR3nt: TGTGCCAGCAGTTACGGGGCGGGGCCGGTGGCTGAAGCTTTCTTT; CDR3aa: CASSYGAGPVAEAFF
j_gene: TRBJ2-5; abundance: NA; v_gene: TRBV10-3; d_gene: NA; CDR3nt: TGTGCCATTGCAGGGGCCCAAGAGACCCAGTACTTC; CDR3aa: CAIAGAQETQYF